These 20 T cell receptor beta chains share one sample of origin, sequenced in a study of OX40 agonist ivuxolimab in advanced cancers. Generated by immunoSEQ multiplex PCR, the TCRdb table keeps only in-frame clones and is missing some. Of some 77,000 clones listed, around 85% were seen once; the top ten hold about 6%. The sequenced sample was CD4+ or CD8+ T cells sorted from blood, obtained in a trial of the OX40 agonist ivuxolimab. The receptors shown here come from an adult with an advanced solid tumor such as melanoma, head and neck, liver or kidney cancer.

This chain links TRBV7-8 with TRBJ1-3; TRBD1 matches 7 bases. There are 14 residues in the CDR3. V shed 5 bases and J 1 base; nucleotides not matched to a gene: 2. Germline CDR1 and CDR2: SGHVS and FQNEAQ. The CDR3 coding sequence is TGTGCCAGCAGCCGACAGGGTTCTGGAAACACCATATATTTT. Protein: CASSRQGSGNTIYF.

V and J are TRBV7-2 and TRBJ1-2, with 7 bases that match TRBD1. The CDR3 length is 16 residues. Trimming took 1 base from V and 8 from J; bases not matched to a gene: 13. Germline V gene sequence: CDR1 SGHTA, CDR2 FQGNSA. As DNA, the CDR3 is TGTGCCAGCAGCTTAGGACAGGGTCTCCTCTCGAGCGGCTACACCTTC. Its protein is CASSLGQGLLSSGYTF.

J is TRBJ2-1 and V is TRBV9, with 7 bases lining up with TRBD2. The CDR3 is 15 amino acids. Germline CDR1 and CDR2: SGDLS and YYNGEE. V dropped 0 bases and J dropped 2; count of bases not matched to a gene: 2. CDR3 loop: CASSVAGLTYNEQFF. The CDR3 nucleotides read TGTGCCAGCAGCGTAGCGGGACTAACCTACAATGAGCAGTTCTTC.

This clone was detected a few times. In the same sample, other DNA sequences code for this CDR3. The rearrangement uses TRBV7-9 and TRBJ1-2; 11 positions match TRBD1. This CDR3 is 15 amino acids long. Trimming cost V 4 bases and J 7 bases; bases outside gene matches: 8. Germline V gene lookup returns CDR1 SEHNR and CDR2 FQNEAQ (reference sequence). The CDR3 protein is CASSSSDRGQGGYTF. In DNA form, the CDR3 reads TGTGCCAGCAGCTCGTCGGACAGGGGGCAGGGTGGCTACACCTTC.

The chain uses TRBV6-5 and TRBJ1-6; 7 nucleotides agree with TRBD1. Germline V lookup: CDR1 MNHEY, CDR2 SVGAGI. There are 15 residues in the CDR3. The V and J ends lost 5 bases and 10 bases, in that order; junction bases with no gene match: 11. For the CDR3, the DNA is TGTGCCAGCAGTCCCCTCAGGGGGTCGGGCTCACCCCTCCACTTT. Encoded protein: CASSPLRGSGSPLHF.

The rearrangement uses TRBV6-1 and TRBJ2-5; D is perhaps TRBD2 (5 bases). Trimming left V 2 bases short and J 3 bases short, with 13 bases between. The CDR3 has 15 amino acids. From germline, CDR1 is MNHNS and CDR2 SASEGT. In DNA form, the CDR3 reads TGTGCCAGCAGTGAACGGCGGGTCCTAGAAGAGACCCAGTACTTC. This encodes CASSERRVLEETQYF.

CDR3 region: CASSEALGGIYEQYF. The DNA for the CDR3 is TGTGCCAGCAGTGAAGCGCTGGGGGGAATTTACGAGCAGTACTTC. This chain uses TRBV6-1 with TRBJ2-7; a possible D gene is TRBD2 (6 bases). V lost 0 bases and J lost 4, with 13 bases in between. CDR1 is MNHNS and CDR2 is SASEGT in the germline V gene. CDR3 length equals 15 residues.

V usage is TRBV14 and J usage is TRBJ1-1; a weak D match, TRBD1 (5 bases). The germline V and J ends were trimmed by 1 base and 0 bases, with 15 bases remaining between them. Germline CDR1 reads SGHDN; CDR2 reads FVKESK. This CDR3 is 17 amino acids long. CDR3 region: CASSQGRAALVNTEAFF. The CDR3 region has the DNA TGTGCCAGCAGCCAAGGCAGGGCTGCCTTGGTGAACACTGAAGCTTTCTTT.

The chain has TRBV11-1 and TRBJ1-1; D call uncertain. Per the germline V gene, CDR1 is SGHAT and CDR2 is FQDESV (reference sequence). V gave up 5 bases and J gave up 6 bases, with 16 bases separating them. This CDR3 region has 14 residues. The DNA for the CDR3 is TGTGCCAGCAGCCCCGGTCGGCAGGTCGCTGAAGCTTTCTTT. It translates to CASSPGRQVAEAFF.

The chain uses TRBV9 and TRBJ2-1; D unclear. This CDR3 is built from 13 residues. Trimming stripped 0 bases from V and 10 bases from J, with 11 bases between. The germline V gene encodes CDR1 SGDLS and CDR2 YYNGEE. The CDR3 region is CASSVGISTEQFF. In nucleotides, the CDR3 is TGTGCCAGCAGCGTAGGGATTTCTACGGAGCAGTTCTTC.

This chain uses TRBV6-1 with TRBJ1-2; D is uncertain. V lost 8 bases and J 5 bases, leaving 12 bases between the germline ends. The CDR3 has 12 amino acids. Germline-derived CDR1 and CDR2 are MNHNS and SASEGT. CDR3 DNA sequence: TGTGCCAGCTATAAGTACCGTTATGGCTACACCTTC. It specifies CASYKYRYGYTF.

This rearrangement joins TRBV27 to TRBJ1-5; perhaps TRBD1 as D (6 bases). Germline CDR1 is MNHEY and CDR2 is SMNVEV (reference sequence). Trimming took off 5 bases at V and 3 bases at J, with 14 bases between the two ends. The CDR3 is 15 residues long. The CDR3 here is CASSPSGTLNQPQHF. DNA of the CDR3: TGTGCCAGCAGTCCCTCGGGGACACTCAATCAGCCCCAGCATTTT.

This clone was recorded a few times. The chain has TRBV19 and TRBJ1-4, with D possibly being TRBD1 (5 bases). The CDR3 contains 18 residues. The V gene lost 5 bases and the J gene lost 3 bases, with 22 bases spanning the gap. Germline loops: CDR1 LNHDA, CDR2 SQIVND (reference sequence). The CDR3 nucleotides are TGTGCCAGTAGTCCACCCTCCTATATAGGGGAATCTAATGAAAAACTGTTTTTT. Translated: CASSPPSYIGESNEKLFF.

The chain links TRBV18 to TRBJ1-1; 9 bases fit TRBD1. The CDR3 is made up of 13 amino acids. J gave up 8 bases and V 2 bases, and 3 bases lay outside the gene matches. CDR1 is KGHSH and CDR2 is LQKENI in the germline V gene. The CDR3 here is CASSPNGQGEAFF. The CDR3 DNA sequence: TGTGCCAGCTCACCAAATGGACAGGGGGAAGCTTTCTTT. Supplemented by reference TRBV18 and TRBJ1-1, the full variable domain reads NAGVMQNPRHLVRRRGQEARLRCSPMKGHSHVYWYRQLPEEGLKFMVYLQKENIIDESGMPKERFSAEFPKEGPSILRIQQVVRGDSAAYFCASSPNGQGEAFFGQGTRLTVV.

V is TRBV2 and J is TRBJ2-7, with 9 nucleotides matching TRBD1. The germline V gene has CDR1 SNHLY and CDR2 FYNNEI. V lost 7 bases and J lost 2; bases outside the gene matches: 12. This CDR3 region has 16 residues. CDR3 DNA: TGTGCCAGCACCTTGGGTCGGGGACAGGGAACCTACGAGCAGTACTTC. Encoded protein: CASTLGRGQGTYEQYF.

This clone was seen a handful of times. The V and J genes are TRBV5-6 and TRBJ1-2; D is ambiguous. The germline gives CDR1 SGHDT, CDR2 YYEEEE. The V gene lost 0 bases and the J gene lost 5 bases, with 20 bases spanning the gap. The CDR3 runs 17 residues. The CDR3: CASSLEGPGATEYGYTF. Written as DNA, the CDR3 is TGTGCCAGCAGCTTGGAGGGCCCAGGCGCTACAGAATATGGCTACACCTTC.

V gene TRBV19 combines with J gene TRBJ2-3; D possibly corresponds to TRBD2 (6 bases). V was shortened by 6 bases and J by 6 bases, with 10 bases between the two germline ends. The CDR3 has 12 residues. Germline CDR1 LNHDA, CDR2 SQIVND (reference sequence). CDR3 sequence reads: CASRGGFDTQYF. The CDR3 coding sequence is TGTGCCAGTAGGGGGGGATTCGATACGCAGTATTTT.

The chain is built from TRBV19 and TRBJ1-1; 8 nucleotides match TRBD1. Germline values: CDR1 LNHDA, CDR2 SQIVND (reference sequence). V shed 3 bases and J 10 bases; nucleotides not matched to a gene: 4. This CDR3 is built from 12 residues. CDR3 amino acids: CASSMDRVGAFF. The CDR3 DNA follows: TGTGCCAGTAGTATGGACAGGGTGGGAGCTTTCTTT.

This clone was detected once. This sequence joins TRBV9 and TRBJ2-3, with TRBD1 matching 9 bases. Germline V gene lookup returns CDR1 SGDLS and CDR2 YYNGEE. This CDR3 is built from 16 residues. Germline trimming cut 0 bases from V and 5 bases from J; bases unmatched to any gene: 7. The CDR3 coding sequence is TGTGCCAGCAGCGTAGAACCCGGGACAGGGAGAGATACGCAGTATTTT. Residues: CASSVEPGTGRDTQYF. Variable domain in full (rest from reference TRBV9 and TRBJ2-3): DSGVTQTPKHLITATGQRVTLRCSPRSGDLSVYWYQQSLDQGLQFLIQYYNGEERAKGNILERFSAQQFPDLHSELNLSSLELGDSALYFCASSVEPGTGRDTQYFGPGTRLTVL.

The chain employs TRBV19 and TRBJ2-4, with D unclear. CDR1 is LNHDA, CDR2 SQIVND, per germline (reference sequence). Deletions cut 1 base from V and 0 bases from J, with 10 bases between. The CDR3 has 16 amino acids. The CDR3 DNA sequence: TGTGCCAGTAGTATAGGGGGAAACCAAGCCAAAAACATTCAGTACTTC. Its translation: CASSIGGNQAKNIQYF.